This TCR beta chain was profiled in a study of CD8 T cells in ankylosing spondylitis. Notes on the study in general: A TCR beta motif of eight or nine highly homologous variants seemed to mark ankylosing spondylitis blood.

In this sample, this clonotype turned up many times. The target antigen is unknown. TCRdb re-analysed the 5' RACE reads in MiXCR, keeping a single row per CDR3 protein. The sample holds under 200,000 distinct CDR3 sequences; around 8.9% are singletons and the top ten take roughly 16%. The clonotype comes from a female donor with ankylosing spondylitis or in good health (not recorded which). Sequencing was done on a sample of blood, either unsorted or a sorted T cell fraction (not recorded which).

The CDR3 sequence is CASSFGYSNQPQHF. DNA of the CDR3: TGTGCCAGCAGTTTTGGCTATAGCAATCAGCCCCAGCATTTT. The chain joins TRBV27 to TRBJ1-5; no reliable D call. This CDR3 is built from 14 residues. CDR1 MNHEY and CDR2 SMNVEV come from the germline V gene (reference sequence). The germline V and J ends were trimmed by 3 bases and 0 bases, with 6 bases remaining between them.